This passage covers 18 T cell receptor beta chains from one sample sequenced in a study of cytomegalovirus exposure and HLA in healthy donors. The primer mix had 60 Vbeta and 13 Jbeta primers. Sequencing used immunoSEQ multiplex PCR; TCRdb keeps in-frame clones, though not all of them. This sample has approximately 69,000 clones, with 70% to 80% found just once. Sequenced: PBMCs. The receptors shown here come from a man between 18 and 35 years old in good health and CMV-seronegative.

V is TRBV28 and J is TRBJ2-5; 9 nucleotides line up with TRBD2. V shed 6 bases and J 2 bases; nucleotides not matched to a gene: 7. CDR1 is MDHEN, CDR2 SYDVKM, per germline. The CDR3 is 15 residues long. The CDR3 DNA reads as TGTGCCAGCAGCCCAGCGGGGGGCCTACAAGAGACCCAGTACTTC. Its protein product is CASSPAGGLQETQYF.

The table lists this clone with a few counts. This chain uses TRBV9 with TRBJ2-7; 9 bases agree with TRBD1. This CDR3 has 16 amino acids. CDR1 is SGDLS and CDR2 is YYNGEE in the germline V gene. The ends lost 0 bases at V and 6 bases at J; junction bases unmatched: 10. CDR3 DNA sequence: TGTGCCAGCAGCGTAGGTGCCCTGGACAGGGGAGGCGAGCAGTACTTC. It translates to CASSVGALDRGGEQYF. The variable domain in full, with the rest retrieved from reference TRBV9 and TRBJ2-7, is DSGVTQTPKHLITATGQRVTLRCSPRSGDLSVYWYQQSLDQGLQFLIQYYNGEERAKGNILERFSAQQFPDLHSELNLSSLELGDSALYFCASSVGALDRGGEQYFGPGTRLTVT.

The chain is built from TRBV7-3 and TRBJ1-1; no clear D. Trimming cost V 5 bases and J 0 bases, with 7 bases left between them. The germline V gene has CDR1 SGHTA and CDR2 FQGTGA. The CDR3 has 13 residues. The CDR3 nucleotides read TGTGCCAGCAGCCCTACAGTGAACACTGAAGCTTTCTTT. Its translation: CASSPTVNTEAFF.

V usage is TRBV6-5 and J usage is TRBJ2-1; TRBD2 matches 7 bases. Germline assignment: CDR1 MNHEY and CDR2 SVGAGI. The CDR3 extends over 15 amino acids. The V gene end was trimmed by 0 bases and the J gene end by 8 bases; junction bases not matched to a gene: 7. CDR3 DNA: TGTGCCAGCAGTTACTCTGGACTAGTGAGGGATGAGCAGTTCTTC. It specifies CASSYSGLVRDEQFF.

This clone came up once. CDR3 DNA: TGTGCCAGCAGCGTGGATCACGGAGGGGCCTTAGCCGGGGAGCTGTTTTTT. Encoded protein: CASSVDHGGALAGELFF. V is TRBV9 and J is TRBJ2-2; D possibly corresponds to TRBD2 (6 bases). The CDR3 sequence is 17 residues long. Trimming shortened V by 2 bases and J by 6 bases, and 20 bases separated the two germline ends. In germline, CDR1 is SGDLS, CDR2 YYNGEE.

The chain links TRBV13 to TRBJ1-4, with 12 bases aligning to TRBD1. Germline CDR1 is PRHDT and CDR2 is FYEKMQ (reference sequence). V trimming: 5 bases; J trimming: 11 bases; junction bases outside the gene matches: 12. The CDR3 sequence is 16 residues long. Here the CDR3 DNA reads TGTGCCAGCAGCCAATCGGGACAGGGGGCGATAGGGAAACTGTTTTTT. Translated, it gives CASSQSGQGAIGKLFF.

The V call is TRBV4-3, the J call TRBJ1-6, with D maybe TRBD1 (5 bases). V lost 2 bases and J 9 bases, leaving 11 bases between the germline ends. The CDR3 sequence is 14 residues long. CDR1 is LGHNA, CDR2 YSLEER, per germline. CDR3 amino acids: CASSQIGARSPLHF. The CDR3 DNA reads TGCGCCAGCAGCCAAATAGGGGCCCGTTCACCCCTCCACTTT.

This clone was counted once. The chain recombines TRBV7-8 with TRBJ1-5; 7 bases align to TRBD1. Germline trimming cut 1 base from V and 6 bases from J; bases unmatched to any gene: 6. Germline CDR1 SGHVS, CDR2 FQNEAQ. The CDR3 has 15 amino acids. The CDR3 reads CASSLVEGAGQPQHF. The DNA for the CDR3 is TGTGCCAGCAGCTTAGTCGAGGGGGCAGGTCAGCCCCAGCATTTT.

CDR3 loop: CASSAGPSNQPQHF. CDR3 coding DNA: TGTGCCAGCAGCGCGGGTCCAAGCAATCAGCCCCAGCATTTT. The chain couples TRBV7-8 to TRBJ1-5; no clear D gene. V was cut by 5 bases and J by 1 base, with 9 bases left in between. The CDR3 spans 14 residues. Germline lookup yields CDR1 SGHVS and CDR2 FQNEAQ.

The chain links TRBV6-1 to TRBJ2-7, with 8 bases lining up with TRBD2. There are 16 residues in the CDR3. Germline lookup yields CDR1 MNHNS and CDR2 SASEGT. With 0 bases clipped from V and 4 bases from J, the junction kept 8 bases outside the gene matches. For the CDR3, the DNA is TGTGCCAGCAGTGAAGCCTTTGGCGGGGGGCCTTACGAGCAGTACGTC. It encodes CASSEAFGGGPYEQYV.

The genes are TRBV5-1 and TRBJ1-2; 8 bases are shared with TRBD1. The germline CDR1 and CDR2 sequences are SGHRS and YFSETQ. J lost 6 bases, V lost 5 bases, and 15 bases had no gene match. There are 16 residues in the CDR3. The CDR3 sequence: CASRSTGEFPKDGYTF. The CDR3, as DNA: TGCGCCAGCAGATCGACAGGGGAGTTCCCTAAGGATGGCTACACCTTC.

This clone was seen only once. V and J are TRBV9 and TRBJ2-5, with 7 bases fitting TRBD1. Germline CDR1 SGDLS, CDR2 YYNGEE. The CDR3 runs to 15 residues. Trimming took 0 bases from V and 1 from J; bases not matched to a gene: 3. In DNA, the CDR3 is TGTGCCAGCAGCGTAGGGGACAGCATCCAAGAGACCCAGTACTTC. Protein: CASSVGDSIQETQYF. Complete variable domain (other parts from reference TRBV9 and TRBJ2-5): DSGVTQTPKHLITATGQRVTLRCSPRSGDLSVYWYQQSLDQGLQFLIQYYNGEERAKGNILERFSAQQFPDLHSELNLSSLELGDSALYFCASSVGDSIQETQYFGPGTRLLVL.

The chain recombines TRBV4-1 with TRBJ1-4; tentative D call: TRBD1 (6 bases). The CDR3 sequence is 17 residues long. The V gene's germline CDR1 is MGHRA and CDR2 YSYEKL. With 1 base removed from V and 8 bases from J, the gap between germline ends came to 20 bases. CDR3 amino acids: CASSQAGQGMRGEKLFF. CDR3 nucleotides: TGCGCCAGCAGCCAAGCCGGGCAGGGGATGAGGGGAGAAAAACTGTTTTTT.

This chain joins TRBV6-1 and TRBJ1-6; D perhaps matches TRBD1 (5 bases). Germline V lookup: CDR1 MNHNS, CDR2 SASEGT. Trimming pared 1 base from V and 9 bases from J, leaving 13 bases between. The CDR3 spans 15 residues. CDR3 bases: TGTGCCAGCAGTGAAGATCCCCAGGGTAGTTCACCCCTCCACTTT. As protein: CASSEDPQGSSPLHF.

This clone was seen a few times. The chain is built from TRBV30 and TRBJ2-1, with 10 positions matching TRBD1. The CDR3 has 14 amino acids. CDR1 is GTSNPN, CDR2 SVGIG, per germline (reference sequence). V was pared by 5 bases and J by 8 bases, with 9 bases of the junction left unmatched. CDR3 in amino acids: CAWHRDRGKDEQFF. Written as DNA, the CDR3 is TGTGCCTGGCACCGGGACAGGGGTAAAGATGAGCAGTTCTTC. The complete variable domain, with remaining parts taken from reference TRBV30 and TRBJ2-1, reads SQTIHQWPATLVQPVGSPLSLECTVEGTSNPNLYWYRQAAGRGLQLLFYSVGIGQISSEVPQNLSASRPQDRQFILSSKKLLLSDSGFYLCAWHRDRGKDEQFFGPGTRLTVL.

The chain combines TRBV11-2 with TRBJ2-1; perhaps TRBD2 as D (6 bases). In germline, CDR1 is SGHAT, CDR2 FQNNGV. Trimming removed 1 base from V and 7 bases from J, with 11 bases in between. This CDR3 is 14 amino acids long. In DNA form, the CDR3 reads TGTGCCAGCAGCTTAGCGGGAGAGGTTAATGAGCAGTTCTTC. Residues: CASSLAGEVNEQFF.

Here the CDR3 reads CASSRSGDTRGNSPLHF. The CDR3 DNA reads TGTGCCAGCAGTCGGTCAGGGGACACCAGGGGGAATTCACCCCTCCACTTT. V usage is TRBV27 and J usage is TRBJ1-6, with 7 bases lining up with TRBD1. CDR3 size: 17 residues. Germline V gene lookup returns CDR1 MNHEY and CDR2 SMNVEV (reference sequence). Trimming took 5 bases from V and 7 from J; bases not matched to a gene: 14.

J is TRBJ1-1 and V is TRBV6-1; no definite D call. Looked up from germline, CDR1 is MNHNS and CDR2 is SASEGT. V shed 2 bases and J shed 3 bases, with 16 bases lying between them. The CDR3 is 16 residues long. Here the CDR3 reads CASSEIVGRRDTEAFF. CDR3 DNA sequence: TGTGCCAGCAGTGAAATAGTAGGCAGGAGGGACACTGAAGCTTTCTTT.